This TCR beta chain stems from a study of molecular identifiers for immune sequencing clone quantification. This clonotype came up many times. Its antigen remains unidentified. Germline lookup yields CDR1 SQVTM and CDR2 ANQGSEA. V was pared by 0 bases and J by 4 bases, with 7 bases of the junction left unmatched. This CDR3 has 16 amino acids. For naive CD8 T cells, sorting used the CD8+CD4-CCR7+CD45RA+ phenotype. Study-wide findings and caveats: Over 98% of effector molecules, yet under 1% of naive-cell molecules, were held by clones above 20 RNA copies. The study reportedly detected spiked Jurkat TCR RNA from one cell among about 1.1 million naive cells.

From the PCR reads, TCRdb called clonotypes with MiXCR, one entry per CDR3 protein. The profile shows roughly 300,000 distinct CDR3 sequences, roughly 24% of them singletons. V usage is TRBV29-1 and J usage is TRBJ2-3; TRBD1 matches 10 bases. This clonotype originated in a human donor in good health. Some libraries in this study had Jurkat cell RNA spiked in. Sequencing was carried out using naive CD8+ T cells from blood, with Jurkat cell RNA spiked in. The subset is: FACS-sorted CD8+CD4-CCR7+CD45RA+ naive T cells. The CDR3 region is CSVEDPGQGTADTQYF. The DNA of the CDR3 is TGCAGCGTTGAAGACCCGGGACAGGGGACCGCAGATACGCAGTATTTT.